These 13 T cell receptor beta chains share one sample of origin, sequenced in a study of blood T cell repertoires in COVID-19. Libraries were prepared by immunoSEQ multiplex PCR; TCRdb keeps only in-frame clonotypes and omits some of them. The sample records 200,000 to 250,000 clones, approximately 87% being singletons. Sequencing was carried out using peripheral blood. The receptor source for this set is a man between 60 and 70 years old with acute or convalescent COVID-19.

This clone appeared a single time. The chain uses TRBV3-1 (or the pseudogene TRBV3-2) and TRBJ2-1, with 11 nucleotides matching TRBD2. Germline loops: CDR1 LGHDT, CDR2 YNNKEL (reference sequence). CDR3 length: 17 amino acids. V lost 0 bases to trimming and J lost 7 bases; unmatched junction nucleotides: 8. As DNA, the CDR3 is TGTGCCAGCAGCCAAGATCAGGCTAGCGGGAGGAATAATGAGCAGTTCTTC. This gives the protein CASSQDQASGRNNEQFF.

V and J are TRBV9 and TRBJ2-1, with 8 bases lining up with TRBD2. The CDR3 is made up of 16 amino acids. Germline V gene sequence: CDR1 SGDLS, CDR2 YYNGEE. The trim removed 3 bases at V and 2 bases at J, leaving 7 bases unmatched. CDR3 amino acids: CASSASGSNTYNEQFF. The CDR3 DNA sequence: TGTGCCAGCAGCGCGAGCGGGAGCAACACCTACAATGAGCAGTTCTTC. Full variable domain (remainder filled in from reference TRBV9 and TRBJ2-1): DSGVTQTPKHLITATGQRVTLRCSPRSGDLSVYWYQQSLDQGLQFLIQYYNGEERAKGNILERFSAQQFPDLHSELNLSSLELGDSALYFCASSASGSNTYNEQFFGPGTRLTVL.

The V call is TRBV5-1, the J call TRBJ1-2; 8 bases line up with TRBD1. Germline values: CDR1 SGHRS, CDR2 YFSETQ. CDR3 length: 13 amino acids. The trim removed 7 bases at V and 6 bases at J, leaving 8 bases unmatched. The CDR3: CASGPGGSNGYTF. As DNA, the CDR3 is TGCGCCAGCGGGCCAGGGGGCTCAAATGGCTACACCTTC.

The chain joins TRBV7-9 to TRBJ2-7; 15 bases are shared with TRBD2. V dropped 5 bases and J dropped 5; count of bases not matched to a gene: 10. This CDR3 has 17 amino acids. Germline V gene lookup returns CDR1 SEHNR and CDR2 FQNEAQ (reference sequence). The CDR3 sequence is CASSPGTSGRFKHEQYF. Written as DNA, the CDR3 is TGTGCCAGCAGCCCCGGGACTAGCGGGAGGTTTAAACACGAGCAGTACTTC.

The chain couples TRBV4-3 to TRBJ2-5; 7 positions match TRBD2. Germline lookup yields CDR1 LGHNA and CDR2 YSLEER. With 1 base clipped from V and 4 bases from J, the junction kept 6 bases outside the gene matches. This CDR3 region has 15 residues. Here the CDR3 reads CASSQVWGGGETQYF. CDR3 sequence (DNA): TGCGCCAGCAGCCAAGTTTGGGGCGGGGGAGAGACCCAGTACTTC.

This clone turned up a few times. The chain employs TRBV4-2 and TRBJ1-1; D is ambiguous. CDR3 size: 14 residues. V lost 0 bases, J lost 4 bases, and 9 bases lay in between. Germline V CDR1 and CDR2: LGHNA, YNFKEQ. CDR3 sequence reads: CASSQDGLGTEAFF. As DNA, the CDR3 is TGTGCCAGCAGCCAAGATGGGCTGGGCACTGAAGCTTTCTTT.

This clone was observed a few times. This chain links TRBV5-8 with TRBJ1-1; D gene uncertain. The germline V and J ends were trimmed by 4 bases and 1 base, with 11 bases remaining between them. Per germline, CDR1 SGHTS and CDR2 YDEGEE. The CDR3 sequence is 14 residues long. The CDR3 DNA reads TGTGCCAGCAGCCCTAGACCGACGAACACTGAAGCTTTCTTT. It encodes CASSPRPTNTEAFF.

This sequence joins TRBV6-6 and TRBJ2-1, with 8 positions matching TRBD1. The CDR3 has 16 residues. Germline-derived CDR1 and CDR2 are MNHNY and SVGAGI (reference sequence). Trimming cost V 3 bases and J 8 bases; bases outside gene matches: 12. The CDR3 here is CASSYRSTQTGDEQFF. CDR3 nucleotides: TGTGCCAGCAGTTATAGATCGACCCAGACAGGGGATGAGCAGTTCTTC.

The J gene is TRBJ1-1, the V gene TRBV3-1 (or the pseudogene TRBV3-2); no clear D. Per germline, CDR1 LGHDT and CDR2 YNNKEL (reference sequence). The V end was cut by 4 bases, the J end by 4 bases, with 7 bases between. The CDR3 is 12 amino acids. The CDR3 coding sequence is TGTGCCAGCAGCCGAAGGAGCACTGAAGCTTTCTTT. Protein sequence: CASSRRSTEAFF.

The rearrangement uses TRBV12-5 and TRBJ1-4; D might be TRBD1 (6 bases). V lost 0 bases, J lost 4 bases, and 15 bases lay in between. Germline V gives CDR1 LGHNT, CDR2 FRNRAP. The CDR3 extends over 17 amino acids. The CDR3 DNA sequence: TGTGCTAGTGGTTTGGTAAAGGTTGAGGACAGTAATGAAAAACTGTTTTTT. Protein sequence: CASGLVKVEDSNEKLFF.

This clone was detected only once. Other DNA sequences in this specimen translate into the identical CDR3. The V call is TRBV27, the J call TRBJ1-5, with D perhaps matching TRBD1 (5 bases). The CDR3 runs 12 residues. The V end was cut by 6 bases, the J end by 6 bases, with 9 bases between. In germline, CDR1 is MNHEY, CDR2 SMNVEV (reference sequence). CDR3 in amino acids: CASRGQGQPQHF. The CDR3 DNA reads TGTGCCAGCAGGGGGCAAGGTCAGCCCCAGCATTTT.

The gene calls are TRBV18 and TRBJ1-1; D is unclear. The CDR3 sequence is 16 residues long. V lost 3 bases, J lost 0 bases, and 14 bases lay in between. From germline, CDR1 is KGHSH and CDR2 LQKENI. CDR3 in DNA: TGTGCCAGCTCACCCCCACCGCTGGGCCTGAACACTGAAGCTTTCTTT. Encoded protein: CASSPPPLGLNTEAFF.

This rearrangement joins TRBV6-5 to TRBJ1-4; 8 bases map to TRBD1. V shed 6 bases, J shed 5 bases, and the junction held 2 bases outside the gene matches. CDR1 MNHEY and CDR2 SVGAGI come from the germline V gene. The CDR3 loop spans 13 amino acids. CDR3: CASRWDRNEKLFF. The CDR3 DNA follows: TGTGCCAGCAGATGGGACAGGAATGAAAAACTGTTTTTT.